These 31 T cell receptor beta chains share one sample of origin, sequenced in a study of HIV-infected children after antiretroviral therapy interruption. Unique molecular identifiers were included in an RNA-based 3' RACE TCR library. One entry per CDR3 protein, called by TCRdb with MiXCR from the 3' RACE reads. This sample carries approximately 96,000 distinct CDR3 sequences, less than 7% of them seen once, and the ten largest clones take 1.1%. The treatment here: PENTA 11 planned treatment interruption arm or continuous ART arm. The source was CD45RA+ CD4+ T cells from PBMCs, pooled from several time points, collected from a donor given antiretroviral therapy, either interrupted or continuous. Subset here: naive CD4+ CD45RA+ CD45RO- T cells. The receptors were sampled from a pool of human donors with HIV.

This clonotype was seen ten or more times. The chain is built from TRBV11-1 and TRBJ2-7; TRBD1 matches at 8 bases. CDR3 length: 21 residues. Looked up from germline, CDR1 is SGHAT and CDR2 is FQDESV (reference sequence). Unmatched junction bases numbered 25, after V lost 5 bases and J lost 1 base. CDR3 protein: CASSRGSRILTGTGDSYEQYF. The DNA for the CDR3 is TGTGCCAGCAGCCGCGGATCCAGGATCTTAACCGGGACAGGAGATTCCTACGAGCAGTACTTC.

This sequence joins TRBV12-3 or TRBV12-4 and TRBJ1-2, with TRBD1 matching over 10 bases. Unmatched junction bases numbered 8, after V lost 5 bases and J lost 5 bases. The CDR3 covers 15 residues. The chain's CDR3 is CASSPRTGGIYGYTF. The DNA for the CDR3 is TGTGCCAGCAGTCCCCGGACAGGGGGAATATATGGCTACACCTTC.

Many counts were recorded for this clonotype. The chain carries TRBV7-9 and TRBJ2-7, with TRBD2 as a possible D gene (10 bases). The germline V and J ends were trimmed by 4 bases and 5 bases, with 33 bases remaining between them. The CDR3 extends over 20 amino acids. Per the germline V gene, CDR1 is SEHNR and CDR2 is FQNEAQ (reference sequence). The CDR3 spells CASSSPDRGGLAGARDEQYF. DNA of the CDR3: TGTGCCAGCAGCTCGCCGGACAGGGGAGGTCTAGCGGGAGCGAGGGACGAGCAGTACTTC.

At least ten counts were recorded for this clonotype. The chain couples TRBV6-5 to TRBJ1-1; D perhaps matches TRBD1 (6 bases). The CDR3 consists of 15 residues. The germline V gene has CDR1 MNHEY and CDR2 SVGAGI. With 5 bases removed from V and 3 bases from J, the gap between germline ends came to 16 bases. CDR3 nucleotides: TGTGCCAGCAGTAATTCCATGACAGGATACACTGAAGCTTTCTTT. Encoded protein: CASSNSMTGYTEAFF.

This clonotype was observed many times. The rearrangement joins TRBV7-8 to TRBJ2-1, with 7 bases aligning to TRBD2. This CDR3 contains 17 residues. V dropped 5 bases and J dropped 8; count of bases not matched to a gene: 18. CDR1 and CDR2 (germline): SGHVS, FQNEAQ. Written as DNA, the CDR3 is TGTGCCAGCAGCCCCATCCCGCGGCCTGGGGGGGAGGATGAGCAGTTCTTC. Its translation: CASSPIPRPGGEDEQFF.

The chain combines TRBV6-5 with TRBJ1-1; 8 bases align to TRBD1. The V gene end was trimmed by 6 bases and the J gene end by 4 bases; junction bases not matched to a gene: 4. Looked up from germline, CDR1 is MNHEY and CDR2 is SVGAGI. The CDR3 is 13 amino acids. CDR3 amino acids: CASRQQGVTEAFF. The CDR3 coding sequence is TGTGCCAGCAGACAACAGGGGGTCACTGAAGCTTTCTTT.

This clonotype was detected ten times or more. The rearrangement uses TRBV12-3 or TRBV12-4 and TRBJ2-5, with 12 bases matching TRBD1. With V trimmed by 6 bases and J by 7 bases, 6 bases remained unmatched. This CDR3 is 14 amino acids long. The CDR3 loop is CASRGDRGHGTQYF. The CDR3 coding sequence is TGTGCCAGCAGGGGGGACAGGGGGCATGGGACCCAGTACTTC.

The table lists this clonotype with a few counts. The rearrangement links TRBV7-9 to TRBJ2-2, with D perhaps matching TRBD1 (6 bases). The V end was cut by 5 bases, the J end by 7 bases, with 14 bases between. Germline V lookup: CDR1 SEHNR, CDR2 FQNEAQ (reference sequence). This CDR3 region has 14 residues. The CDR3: CASSAIQGVGELFF. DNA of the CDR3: TGTGCCAGCAGCGCAATACAGGGCGTCGGGGAGCTGTTTTTT. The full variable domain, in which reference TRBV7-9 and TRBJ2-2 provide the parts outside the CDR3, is DTGVSQNPRHKITKRGQNVTFRCDPISEHNRLYWYRQTLGQGPEFLTYFQNEAQLEKSRLLSDRFSAERPKGSFSTLEIQRTEQGDSAMYLCASSAIQGVGELFFGEGSRLTVL.

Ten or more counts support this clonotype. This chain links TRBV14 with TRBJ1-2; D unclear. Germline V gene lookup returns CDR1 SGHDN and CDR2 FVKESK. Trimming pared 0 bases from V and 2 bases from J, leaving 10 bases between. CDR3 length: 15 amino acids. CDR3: CASSQEVSSNYGYTF. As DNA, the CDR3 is TGTGCCAGCAGCCAAGAAGTCAGCTCAAACTATGGCTACACCTTC.

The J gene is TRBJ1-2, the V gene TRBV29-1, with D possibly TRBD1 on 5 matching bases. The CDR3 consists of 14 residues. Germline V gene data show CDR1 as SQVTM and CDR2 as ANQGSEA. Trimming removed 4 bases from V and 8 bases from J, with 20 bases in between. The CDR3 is CSVVMVGDRGGYTF. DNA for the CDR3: TGCAGCGTTGTTATGGTAGGGGATCGTGGCGGCTACACCTTC.

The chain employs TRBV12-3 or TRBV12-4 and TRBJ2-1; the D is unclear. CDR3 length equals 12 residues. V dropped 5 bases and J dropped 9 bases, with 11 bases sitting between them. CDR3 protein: CASSKRTAEQFF. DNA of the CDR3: TGTGCCAGCAGTAAAAGGACCGCTGAGCAGTTCTTC.

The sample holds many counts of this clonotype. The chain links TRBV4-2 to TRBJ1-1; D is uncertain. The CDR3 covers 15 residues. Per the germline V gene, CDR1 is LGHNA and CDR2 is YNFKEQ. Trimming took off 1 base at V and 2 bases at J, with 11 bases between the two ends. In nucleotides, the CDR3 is TGTGCCAGCAGCCAAGTCGTCGATCTAAACACTGAAGCTTTCTTT. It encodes CASSQVVDLNTEAFF.

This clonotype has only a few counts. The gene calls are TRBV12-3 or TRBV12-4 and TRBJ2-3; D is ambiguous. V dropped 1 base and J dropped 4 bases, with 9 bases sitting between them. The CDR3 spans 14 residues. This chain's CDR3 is CASSLGLAPDTQYF. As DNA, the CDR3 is TGTGCCAGCAGTTTAGGACTGGCCCCAGATACGCAGTATTTT.

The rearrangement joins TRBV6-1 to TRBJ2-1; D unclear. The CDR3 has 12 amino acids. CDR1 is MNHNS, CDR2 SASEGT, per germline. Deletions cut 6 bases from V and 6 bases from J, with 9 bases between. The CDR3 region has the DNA TGTGCCAGCAGCCTTTACACCAATGAGCAGTTCTTC. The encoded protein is CASSLYTNEQFF.

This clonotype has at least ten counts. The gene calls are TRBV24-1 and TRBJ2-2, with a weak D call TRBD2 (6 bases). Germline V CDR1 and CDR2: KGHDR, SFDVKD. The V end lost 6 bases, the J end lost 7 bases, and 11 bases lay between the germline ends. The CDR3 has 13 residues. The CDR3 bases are TGTGCCACCAGTCGTCCGCGGGACGGGGAGCTGTTTTTT. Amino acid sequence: CATSRPRDGELFF.

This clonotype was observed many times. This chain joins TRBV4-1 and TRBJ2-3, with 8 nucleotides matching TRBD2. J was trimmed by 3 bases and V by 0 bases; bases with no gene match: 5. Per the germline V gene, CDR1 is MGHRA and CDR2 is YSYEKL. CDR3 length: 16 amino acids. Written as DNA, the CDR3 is TGCGCCAGCAGCCAAGACGGGGGGGGCTATACAGATACGCAGTATTTT. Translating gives CASSQDGGGYTDTQYF.

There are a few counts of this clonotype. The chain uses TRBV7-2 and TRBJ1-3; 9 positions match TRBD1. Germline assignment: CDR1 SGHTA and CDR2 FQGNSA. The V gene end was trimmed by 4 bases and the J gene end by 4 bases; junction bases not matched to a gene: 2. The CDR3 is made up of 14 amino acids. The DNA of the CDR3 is TGTGCCAGCAGCTCCACAGGGGGCGGAAACACCATATATTTT. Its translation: CASSSTGGGNTIYF.

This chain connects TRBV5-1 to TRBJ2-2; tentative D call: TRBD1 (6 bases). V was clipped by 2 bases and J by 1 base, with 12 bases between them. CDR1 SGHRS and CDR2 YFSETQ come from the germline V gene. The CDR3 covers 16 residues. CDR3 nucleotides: TGCGCCAGCAGCTTCTCCGGGACACTGAACACCGGGGAGCTGTTTTTT. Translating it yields CASSFSGTLNTGELFF.

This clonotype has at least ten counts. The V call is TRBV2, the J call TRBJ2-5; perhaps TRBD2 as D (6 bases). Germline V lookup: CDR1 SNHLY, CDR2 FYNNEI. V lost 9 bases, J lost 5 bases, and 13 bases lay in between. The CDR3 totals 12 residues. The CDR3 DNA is TGTGCCAGTTTTTTGGAGGGGGAGACCCAGTACTTC. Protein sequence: CASFLEGETQYF.

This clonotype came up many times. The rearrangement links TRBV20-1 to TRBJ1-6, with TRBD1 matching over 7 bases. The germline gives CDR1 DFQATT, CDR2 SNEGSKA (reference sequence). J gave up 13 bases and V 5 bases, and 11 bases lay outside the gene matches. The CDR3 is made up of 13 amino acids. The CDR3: CSAPGTGASPLHF. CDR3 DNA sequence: TGCAGTGCTCCCGGAACAGGGGCCTCTCCCCTCCACTTT.

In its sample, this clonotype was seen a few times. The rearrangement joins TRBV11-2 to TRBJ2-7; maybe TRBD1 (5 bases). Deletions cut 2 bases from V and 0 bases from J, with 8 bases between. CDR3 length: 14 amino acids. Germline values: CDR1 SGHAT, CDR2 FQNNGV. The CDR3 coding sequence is TGTGCCAGCAGCTTACAACAGGACTCCTACGAGCAGTACTTC. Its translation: CASSLQQDSYEQYF.

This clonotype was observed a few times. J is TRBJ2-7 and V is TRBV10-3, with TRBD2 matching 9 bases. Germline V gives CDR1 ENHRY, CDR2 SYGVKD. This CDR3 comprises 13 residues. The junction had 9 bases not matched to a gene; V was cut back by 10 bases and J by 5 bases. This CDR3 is CATRGLASNEQYF. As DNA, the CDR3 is TGTGCCACCCGGGGACTAGCTTCCAACGAGCAGTACTTC.

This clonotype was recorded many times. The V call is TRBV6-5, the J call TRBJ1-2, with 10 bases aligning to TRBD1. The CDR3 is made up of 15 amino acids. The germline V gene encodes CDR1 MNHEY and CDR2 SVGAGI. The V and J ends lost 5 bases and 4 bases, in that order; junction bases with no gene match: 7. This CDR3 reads CASSARTGGRYGYTF. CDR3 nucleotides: TGTGCCAGCAGTGCCCGGACAGGGGGACGCTATGGCTACACCTTC.

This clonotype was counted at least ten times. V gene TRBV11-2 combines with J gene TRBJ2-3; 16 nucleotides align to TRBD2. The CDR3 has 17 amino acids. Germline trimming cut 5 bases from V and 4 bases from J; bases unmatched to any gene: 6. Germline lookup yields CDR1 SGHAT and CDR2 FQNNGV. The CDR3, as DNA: TGTGCCAGCAGCCAGGGACTAGCGGGGGGGCCGCCAGATACGCAGTATTTT. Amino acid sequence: CASSQGLAGGPPDTQYF.

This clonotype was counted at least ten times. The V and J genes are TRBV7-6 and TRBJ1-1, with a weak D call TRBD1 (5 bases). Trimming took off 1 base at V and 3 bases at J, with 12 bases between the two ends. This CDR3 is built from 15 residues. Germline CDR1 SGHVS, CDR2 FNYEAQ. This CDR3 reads CASSLGGGYDTEAFF. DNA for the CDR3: TGTGCCAGCAGCTTAGGCGGGGGGTACGACACTGAAGCTTTCTTT.

The CDR3 DNA follows: TGTGCCAGCAGCCCAAGGCCGGGGGGGCCGGCAGATACGCAGTATTTT. This encodes CASSPRPGGPADTQYF. This chain uses TRBV4-2 with TRBJ2-3; TRBD2 aligns across 8 bases. Losses at the gene ends were 4 bases for V and 4 bases for J; bases not matched to a gene: 10. This CDR3 comprises 16 residues. The germline gives CDR1 LGHNA, CDR2 YNFKEQ.

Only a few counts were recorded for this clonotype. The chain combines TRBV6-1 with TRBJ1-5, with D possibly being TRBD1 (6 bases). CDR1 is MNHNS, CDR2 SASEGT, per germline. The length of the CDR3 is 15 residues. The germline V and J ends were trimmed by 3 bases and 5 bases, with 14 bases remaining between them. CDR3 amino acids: CASSDVQGFDQPQHF. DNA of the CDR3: TGTGCCAGCAGTGACGTACAGGGATTCGATCAGCCCCAGCATTTT.

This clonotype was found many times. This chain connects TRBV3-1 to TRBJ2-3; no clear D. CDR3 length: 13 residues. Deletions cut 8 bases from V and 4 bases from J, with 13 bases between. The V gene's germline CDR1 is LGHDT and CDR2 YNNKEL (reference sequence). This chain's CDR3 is CASRTSASDTQYF. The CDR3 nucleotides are TGTGCCAGCCGGACCAGCGCATCAGATACGCAGTATTTT.

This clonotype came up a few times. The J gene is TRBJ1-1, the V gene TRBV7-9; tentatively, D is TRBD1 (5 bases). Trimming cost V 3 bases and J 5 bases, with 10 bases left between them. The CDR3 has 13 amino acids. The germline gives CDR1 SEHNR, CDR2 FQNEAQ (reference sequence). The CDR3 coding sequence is TGTGCCAGCAGCTTTGAGTGGGGGACTGAAGCTTTCTTT. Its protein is CASSFEWGTEAFF.

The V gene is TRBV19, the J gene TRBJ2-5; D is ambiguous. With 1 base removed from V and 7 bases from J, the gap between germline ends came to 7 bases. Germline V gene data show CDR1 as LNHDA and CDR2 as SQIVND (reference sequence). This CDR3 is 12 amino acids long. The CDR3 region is CASSIGKGTQYF. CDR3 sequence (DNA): TGTGCCAGTAGTATAGGGAAAGGGACCCAGTACTTC.

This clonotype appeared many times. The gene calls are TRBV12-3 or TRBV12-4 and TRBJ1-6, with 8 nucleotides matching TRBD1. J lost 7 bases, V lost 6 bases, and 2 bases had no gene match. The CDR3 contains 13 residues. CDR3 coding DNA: TGTGCCAGCAGGTGGACAGGGAATTCACCCCTCCACTTT. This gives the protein CASRWTGNSPLHF.